Presented here are 13 T cell receptor beta chains from one specimen sequenced in a study of blood T cell repertoires in COVID-19. Sequencing was performed with immunoSEQ multiplex PCR; in TCRdb, only in-frame clones are kept and a portion is missing. Seen here are some 150,000 clones, 89% observed once, and the top ten hold roughly 1.6%. Sequenced material: peripheral blood. The receptor source for this set is a human donor in a cohort sampled during active COVID-19.

The chain links TRBV12-3 or TRBV12-4 to TRBJ2-5; no definite D call. The CDR3 totals 13 residues. V lost 6 bases to trimming and J lost 7 bases, with 15 bases between them. The CDR3 reads CASSPGMDWTQYF. CDR3 in DNA: TGTGCCAGCAGCCCAGGAATGGATTGGACCCAGTACTTC.

This chain connects TRBV18 to TRBJ2-1, with a possible D match to TRBD2 (7 bases). From germline, CDR1 is KGHSH and CDR2 LQKENI. V was clipped by 5 bases and J by 2 bases, with 13 bases between them. The CDR3 has 15 residues. The CDR3 here is CASSSNGGPYNEQFF. As DNA, the CDR3 is TGTGCCAGCTCATCCAACGGGGGGCCCTACAATGAGCAGTTCTTC.

V is TRBV5-1 and J is TRBJ1-2; 7 nucleotides align to TRBD1. V was pared by 0 bases and J by 8 bases, with 10 bases of the junction left unmatched. The germline gives CDR1 SGHRS, CDR2 YFSETQ. This CDR3 region has 15 residues. This CDR3 reads CASSLGVQGPTGYTF. The CDR3 coding sequence is TGCGCCAGCAGCTTGGGGGTACAGGGGCCAACGGGCTACACCTTC. Full variable domain (rest looked up from reference TRBV5-1 and TRBJ1-2): KAGVTQTPRYLIKTRGQQVTLSCSPISGHRSVSWYQQTPGQGLQFLFEYFSETQRNKGNFPGRFSGRQFSNSRSEMNVSTLELGDSALYLCASSLGVQGPTGYTFGSGTRLTVV.

The rearrangement joins TRBV12-3 or TRBV12-4 to TRBJ1-2; no reliable D call. The CDR3 spans 12 residues. The V end lost 3 bases, the J end lost 0 bases, and 2 bases lay between the germline ends. The CDR3 nucleotides read TGTGCCAGCAGTTTCTCTAACTATGGCTACACCTTC. Protein product: CASSFSNYGYTF.

The rearrangement joins TRBV7-2 to TRBJ2-1, with 10 bases that match TRBD2. The germline CDR1 and CDR2 sequences are SGHTA and FQGNSA. The J segment lost 6 bases and the V segment lost 3 bases, leaving 5 bases of the junction unmatched. CDR3 length: 15 amino acids. The CDR3 DNA reads as TGTGCCAGCAGCTTCACTAGCGGGGTAGGCAATGAGCAGTTCTTC. Translated, it gives CASSFTSGVGNEQFF.

The chain employs TRBV6-4 and TRBJ2-1; D might be TRBD2 (7 bases). Per germline, CDR1 MRHNA and CDR2 SNTAGT. V lost 2 bases to trimming and J lost 9 bases, with 17 bases between them. The CDR3 runs to 15 residues. The CDR3 sequence is CASSDEPGGGGEQFF. The CDR3 bases are TGTGCCAGCAGTGACGAACCTGGGGGGGGCGGTGAGCAGTTCTTC.

The chain recombines TRBV29-1 with TRBJ1-2, with 9 bases identical to TRBD1. The germline V gene encodes CDR1 SQVTM and CDR2 ANQGSEA. The CDR3 length is 13 residues. Trimming removed 7 bases from V and 5 bases from J; junction bases left unmatched: 8. CDR3 amino acids: CSARTGQGYGYTF. In DNA, the CDR3 is TGCAGCGCTAGAACGGGACAGGGATATGGCTACACCTTC.

This chain uses TRBV25-1 with TRBJ2-7, with D possibly matching TRBD2 (5 bases). CDR1 MGHDK and CDR2 SYGVNS come from the germline V gene. V gave up 1 base and J gave up 4 bases, with 8 bases separating them. The CDR3 spans 13 residues. CDR3 amino acids: CASSESGRYEQYF. The CDR3 nucleotides are TGTGCCAGCAGTGAATCGGGGAGATACGAGCAGTACTTC.

This sequence joins TRBV11-3 and TRBJ2-3; TRBD2 agrees at 8 bases. J was trimmed by 1 base and V by 2 bases; bases with no gene match: 2. Germline V gives CDR1 SGHNT, CDR2 YENEEA. This CDR3 is 15 amino acids long. The CDR3 protein is CASSLSGGGTDTQYF. CDR3 bases: TGTGCCAGCAGCTTAAGCGGGGGAGGCACAGATACGCAGTATTTT.

The chain combines TRBV3-1 (or the pseudogene TRBV3-2) with TRBJ2-1, with 14 bases matching TRBD2. From germline, CDR1 is LGHDT and CDR2 YNNKEL (reference sequence). This CDR3 spans 21 amino acids. V shed 3 bases, J shed 2 bases, and the junction held 15 bases outside the gene matches. The CDR3 loop is CASSQTKAVTSGGATYNEQFF. In nucleotides, the CDR3 is TGTGCCAGCAGCCAGACCAAGGCCGTGACTAGCGGGGGGGCAACCTACAATGAGCAGTTCTTC.

The chain joins TRBV19 to TRBJ1-6; TRBD1 agrees at 9 bases. The CDR3 has 13 residues. Trimming cost V 8 bases and J 10 bases; bases outside gene matches: 6. The germline CDR1 and CDR2 sequences are LNHDA and SQIVND (reference sequence). CDR3 DNA sequence: TGTGCCAGTGAGGACAGGGGTCGGTCACCCCTCCACTTT. Amino acid sequence: CASEDRGRSPLHF.

The DNA of the CDR3 is TGCAGCGTCTTGAGGGCTAGCGGGGACTCCTACGAGCAGTACTTC. Protein product: CSVLRASGDSYEQYF. The genes are TRBV29-1 and TRBJ2-7; 9 positions match TRBD2. Trimming removed 6 bases from V and 0 bases from J; junction bases left unmatched: 9. The germline gives CDR1 SQVTM, CDR2 ANQGSEA. The CDR3 contains 15 residues.

This chain joins TRBV2 and TRBJ2-4, with D possibly TRBD2 on 5 matching bases. Trimming left V 7 bases short and J 13 bases short, with 8 bases between. The CDR3 has 9 amino acids. The germline V gene has CDR1 SNHLY and CDR2 FYNNEI. This chain's CDR3 is CASTPGQYF. CDR3 DNA: TGTGCCAGCACCCCGGGACAGTACTTC.